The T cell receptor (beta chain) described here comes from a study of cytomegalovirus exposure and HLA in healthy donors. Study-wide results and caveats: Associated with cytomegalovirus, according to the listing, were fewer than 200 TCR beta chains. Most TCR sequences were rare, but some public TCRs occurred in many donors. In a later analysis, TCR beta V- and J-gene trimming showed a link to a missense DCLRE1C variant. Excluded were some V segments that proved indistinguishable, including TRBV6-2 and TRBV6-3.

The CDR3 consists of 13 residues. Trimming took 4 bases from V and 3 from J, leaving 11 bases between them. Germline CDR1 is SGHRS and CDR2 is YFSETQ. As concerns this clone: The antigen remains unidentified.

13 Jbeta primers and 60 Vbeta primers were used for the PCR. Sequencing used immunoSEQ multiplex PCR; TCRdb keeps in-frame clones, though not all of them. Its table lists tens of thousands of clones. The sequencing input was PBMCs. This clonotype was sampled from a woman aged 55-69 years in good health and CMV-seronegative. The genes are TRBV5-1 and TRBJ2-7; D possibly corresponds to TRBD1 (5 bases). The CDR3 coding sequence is TGCGCCAGCAGCGGTGGGGCCATCTACGAGCAGTACTTC. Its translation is CASSGGAIYEQYF.